This T cell receptor (beta chain) was profiled in a study of blood T cells in healthy people across ages. Study details: Template switching caught about one barcoded beta molecule for each two T cells.

CDR3 length: 13 amino acids. V lost 1 base, J lost 4 bases, and 7 bases lay in between. The germline gives CDR1 SGHAT, CDR2 FQNNGV. This clonotype has a count of ten or more. Next came a second PCR, run for about 7 to 11 cycles, which used a sample-barcoded 5' primer along with a J-beta primer mix. MiXCR, run by TCRdb on the 5' RACE reads, gives a single entry per CDR3 protein. The sample has 780,000 or so distinct CDR3 sequences; approximately 53% are singletons. The sequencing sample was made of blood. This TCR was sampled from an elderly man in good health. V and J are TRBV11-2 and TRBJ2-5, with D perhaps TRBD2 (6 bases). The CDR3 DNA sequence: TGTGCCAGCAGCTTAGTCGGGGGAGAGACCCAGTACTTC. This sequence encodes CASSLVGGETQYF.